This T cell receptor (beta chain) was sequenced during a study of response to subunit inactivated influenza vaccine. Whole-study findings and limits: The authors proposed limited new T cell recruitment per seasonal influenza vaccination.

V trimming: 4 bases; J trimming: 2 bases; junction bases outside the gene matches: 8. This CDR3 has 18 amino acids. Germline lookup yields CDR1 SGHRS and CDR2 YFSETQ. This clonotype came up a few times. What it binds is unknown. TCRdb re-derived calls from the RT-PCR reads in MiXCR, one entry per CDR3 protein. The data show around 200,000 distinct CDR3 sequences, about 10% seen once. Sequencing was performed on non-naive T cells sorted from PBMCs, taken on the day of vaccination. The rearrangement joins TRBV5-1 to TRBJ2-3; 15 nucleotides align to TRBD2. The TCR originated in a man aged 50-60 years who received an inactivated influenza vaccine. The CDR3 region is CASSVGTSGGRPTDTQYF. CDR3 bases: TGCGCCAGCAGCGTAGGGACTAGCGGGGGGCGACCCACAGATACGCAGTATTTT.